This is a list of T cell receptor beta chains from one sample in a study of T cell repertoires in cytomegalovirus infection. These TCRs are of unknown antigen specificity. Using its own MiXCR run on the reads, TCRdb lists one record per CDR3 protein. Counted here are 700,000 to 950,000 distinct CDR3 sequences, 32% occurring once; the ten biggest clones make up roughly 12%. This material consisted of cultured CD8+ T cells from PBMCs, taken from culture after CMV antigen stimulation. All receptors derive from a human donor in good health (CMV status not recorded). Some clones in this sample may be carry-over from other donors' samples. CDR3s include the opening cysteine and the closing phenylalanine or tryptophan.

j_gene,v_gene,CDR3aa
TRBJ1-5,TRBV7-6,CASSLLGARNQPQHF
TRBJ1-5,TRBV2,CASSEGRGRDQPQHF
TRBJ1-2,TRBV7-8,CAAGTVNYGYTF
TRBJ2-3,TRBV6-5,CASSYSGPRTDTQYF
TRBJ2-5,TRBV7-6,CASSASGEGFLGETQYF
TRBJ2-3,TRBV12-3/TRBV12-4,CASSFRLAGDFGTDTQYF
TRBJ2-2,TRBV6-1,CASSEAGDTGELFF
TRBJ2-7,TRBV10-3,CAISDSGQGLYEQYF
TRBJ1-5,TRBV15,CATSRDLGLDQPQHF
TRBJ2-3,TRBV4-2,CASSQDGLAGARDTQYF
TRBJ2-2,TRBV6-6,CASSVSGTTGELFF
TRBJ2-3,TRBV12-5,CASGFSLGSPDTQYF
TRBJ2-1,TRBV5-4,CASSPGSDGGAASNEQFF
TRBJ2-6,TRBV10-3,CAIRSGLLVYGGANVLTF
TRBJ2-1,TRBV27,CASSLSWFEILGNEQFF
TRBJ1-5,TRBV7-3,CASSLLGEANQPQHF
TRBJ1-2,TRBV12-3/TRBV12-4,CASSLAPTTAVGYTF
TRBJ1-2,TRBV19,CASSTDFRGPDYGYTF
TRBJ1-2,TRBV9,CASSVGSGIGYGYTF
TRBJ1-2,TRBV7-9,CASSDRRVDGYTF
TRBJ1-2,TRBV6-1,CASSLEIHYGYTF
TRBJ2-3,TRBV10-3,CAIRASTDTQYF